This TCR beta chain was obtained from a study of spatial heterogeneity in lung cancer. TCRdb fed the 5' RACE reads into MiXCR, producing one record per CDR3 protein. The sample includes about 38,000 distinct CDR3 sequences, approximately 7.5% of them seen just once. Germline values: CDR1 SGHVS, CDR2 FQNEAQ. V shed 5 bases, J shed 5 bases, and the junction held 7 bases outside the gene matches. This CDR3 is 14 amino acids long. A word on this clonotype: What it binds is not known.

Study observations and caveats: Compared with follow-up, resection was when ubiquitous expanded tumor TCRs appeared in blood more.

The time point is: sample taken at primary tumor resection. More than 70 TRACERx patients with early, untreated non-small cell lung cancer donated samples. Extraction of whole RNA from tumor, nontumor lung or frozen PBMC preceded unsorted sequencing. The chain joins TRBV7-8 to TRBJ2-3, with TRBD2 matching 7 bases. The specimen comprised PBMCs, sampled at surgery. The receptor comes from a male donor with early-stage non-small cell lung cancer. Here the CDR3 reads CASSALASLDTQYF. For the CDR3, the DNA is TGTGCCAGCAGCGCACTAGCGTCATTAGATACGCAGTATTTT.